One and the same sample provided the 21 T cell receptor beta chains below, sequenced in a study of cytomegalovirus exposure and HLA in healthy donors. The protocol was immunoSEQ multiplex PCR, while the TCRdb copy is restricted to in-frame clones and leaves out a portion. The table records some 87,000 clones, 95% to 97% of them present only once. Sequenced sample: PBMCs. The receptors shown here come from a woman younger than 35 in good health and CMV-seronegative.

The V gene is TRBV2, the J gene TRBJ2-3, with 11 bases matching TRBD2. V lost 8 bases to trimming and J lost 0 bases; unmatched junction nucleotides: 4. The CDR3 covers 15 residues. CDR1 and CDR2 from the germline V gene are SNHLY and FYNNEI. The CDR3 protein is CASGGLAASTDTQYF. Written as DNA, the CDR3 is TGTGCCAGCGGGGGACTAGCGGCAAGCACAGATACGCAGTATTTT.

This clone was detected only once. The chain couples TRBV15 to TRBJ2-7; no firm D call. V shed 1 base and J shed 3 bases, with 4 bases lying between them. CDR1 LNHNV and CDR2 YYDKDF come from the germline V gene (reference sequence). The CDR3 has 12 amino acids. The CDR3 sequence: CATSRAYYEQYF. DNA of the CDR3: TGTGCCACCAGCAGAGCCTACTACGAGCAGTACTTC.

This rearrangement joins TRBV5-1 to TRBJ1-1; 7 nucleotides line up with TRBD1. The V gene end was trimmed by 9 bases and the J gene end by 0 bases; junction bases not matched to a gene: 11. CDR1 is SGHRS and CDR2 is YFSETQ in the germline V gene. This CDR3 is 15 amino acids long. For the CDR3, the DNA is TGCGCCACAAAGCTGCAGGGGGGTATGAACACTGAAGCTTTCTTT. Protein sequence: CATKLQGGMNTEAFF. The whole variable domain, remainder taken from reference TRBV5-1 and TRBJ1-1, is KAGVTQTPRYLIKTRGQQVTLSCSPISGHRSVSWYQQTPGQGLQFLFEYFSETQRNKGNFPGRFSGRQFSNSRSEMNVSTLELGDSALYLCATKLQGGMNTEAFFGQGTRLTVV.

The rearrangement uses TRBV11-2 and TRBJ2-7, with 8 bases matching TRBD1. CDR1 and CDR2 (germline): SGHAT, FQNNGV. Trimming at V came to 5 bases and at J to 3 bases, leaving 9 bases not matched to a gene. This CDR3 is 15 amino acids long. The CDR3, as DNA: TGTGCCAGCAGCCGACAGACAGGGGTCGGCTACGAGCAGTACTTC. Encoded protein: CASSRQTGVGYEQYF.

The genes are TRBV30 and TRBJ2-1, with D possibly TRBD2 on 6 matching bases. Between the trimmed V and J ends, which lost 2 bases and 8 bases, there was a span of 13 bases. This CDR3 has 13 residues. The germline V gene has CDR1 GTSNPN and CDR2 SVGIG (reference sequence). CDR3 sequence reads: CAWSPPGEYEQFF. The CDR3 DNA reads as TGTGCCTGGAGTCCCCCGGGGGAATATGAGCAGTTCTTC.

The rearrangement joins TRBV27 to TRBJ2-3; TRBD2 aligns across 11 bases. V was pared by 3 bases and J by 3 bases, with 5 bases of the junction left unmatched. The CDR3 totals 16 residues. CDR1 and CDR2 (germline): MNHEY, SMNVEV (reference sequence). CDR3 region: CASSFTLAGGTDTQYF. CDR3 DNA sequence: TGTGCCAGCAGTTTTACCCTAGCGGGAGGAACAGATACGCAGTATTTT.

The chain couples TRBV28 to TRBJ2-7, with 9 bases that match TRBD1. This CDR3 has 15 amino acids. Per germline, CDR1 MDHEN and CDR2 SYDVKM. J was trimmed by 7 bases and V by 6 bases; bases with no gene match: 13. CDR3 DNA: TGTGCCAGCAGCTATACAGGGGGCCTACCTCTAGAGCAGTACTTC. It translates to CASSYTGGLPLEQYF.

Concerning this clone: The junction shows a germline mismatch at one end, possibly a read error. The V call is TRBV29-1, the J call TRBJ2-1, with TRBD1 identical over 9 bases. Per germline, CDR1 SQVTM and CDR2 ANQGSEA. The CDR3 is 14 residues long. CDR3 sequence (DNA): TGCAGCGCTGAAAATGACAGGGGGGGGAATGAGCAGTTCTTC. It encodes CSAENDRGGNEQFF.

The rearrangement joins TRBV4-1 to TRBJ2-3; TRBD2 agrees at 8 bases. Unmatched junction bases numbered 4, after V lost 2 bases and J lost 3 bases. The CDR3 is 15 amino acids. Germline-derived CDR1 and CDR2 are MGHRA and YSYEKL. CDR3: CASSQPGLETDTQYF. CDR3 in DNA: TGCGCCAGCAGCCAACCGGGACTAGAGACAGATACGCAGTATTTT.

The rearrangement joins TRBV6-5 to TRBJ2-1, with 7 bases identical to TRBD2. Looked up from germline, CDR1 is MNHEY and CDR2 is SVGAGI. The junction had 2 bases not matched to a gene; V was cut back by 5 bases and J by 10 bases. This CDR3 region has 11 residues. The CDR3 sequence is CASSLGREQFF. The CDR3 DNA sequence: TGTGCCAGCAGTCTCGGGAGGGAGCAGTTCTTC.

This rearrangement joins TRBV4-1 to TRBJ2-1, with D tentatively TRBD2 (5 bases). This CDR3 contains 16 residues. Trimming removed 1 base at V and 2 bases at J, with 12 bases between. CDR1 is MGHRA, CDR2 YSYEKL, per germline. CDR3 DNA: TGCGCCAGCAGCCAAGGGGCTAGCAACGCCTACAATGAGCAGTTCTTC. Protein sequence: CASSQGASNAYNEQFF.

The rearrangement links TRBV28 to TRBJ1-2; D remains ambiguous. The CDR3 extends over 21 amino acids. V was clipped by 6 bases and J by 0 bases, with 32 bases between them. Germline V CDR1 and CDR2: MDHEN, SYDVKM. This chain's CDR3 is CASRSTIAPVHPIRANYGYTF. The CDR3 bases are TGTGCCAGCAGATCAACTATAGCCCCGGTACACCCGATCCGAGCTAACTATGGCTACACCTTC.

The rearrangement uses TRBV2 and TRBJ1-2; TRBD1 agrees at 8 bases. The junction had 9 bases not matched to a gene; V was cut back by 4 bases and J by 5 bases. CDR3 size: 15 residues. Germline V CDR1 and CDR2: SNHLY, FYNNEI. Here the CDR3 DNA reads TGTGCCAGCAGTGTGGAGCAGGGGGCTGGGTATGGCTACACCTTC. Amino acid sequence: CASSVEQGAGYGYTF.

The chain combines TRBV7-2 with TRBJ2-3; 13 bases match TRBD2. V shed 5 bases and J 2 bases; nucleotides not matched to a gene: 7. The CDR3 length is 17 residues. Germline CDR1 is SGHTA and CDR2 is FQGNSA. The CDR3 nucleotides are TGTGCCAGCAGCCGATTACTAGCGGGAGGGTTCACAGATACGCAGTATTTT. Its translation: CASSRLLAGGFTDTQYF.

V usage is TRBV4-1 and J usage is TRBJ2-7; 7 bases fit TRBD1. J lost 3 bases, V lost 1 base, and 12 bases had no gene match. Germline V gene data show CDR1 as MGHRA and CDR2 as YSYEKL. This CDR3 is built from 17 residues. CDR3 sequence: CASSQVGLGDSRYEQYF. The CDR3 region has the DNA TGCGCCAGCAGCCAAGTAGGGTTAGGGGACAGCCGCTACGAGCAGTACTTC.

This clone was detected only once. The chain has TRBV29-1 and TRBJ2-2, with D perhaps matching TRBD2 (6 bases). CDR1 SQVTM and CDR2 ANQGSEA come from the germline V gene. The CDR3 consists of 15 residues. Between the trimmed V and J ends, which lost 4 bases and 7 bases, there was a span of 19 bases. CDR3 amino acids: CSVAPGGAQVGELFF. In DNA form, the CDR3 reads TGCAGCGTTGCCCCCGGAGGGGCGCAGGTCGGGGAGCTGTTTTTT.

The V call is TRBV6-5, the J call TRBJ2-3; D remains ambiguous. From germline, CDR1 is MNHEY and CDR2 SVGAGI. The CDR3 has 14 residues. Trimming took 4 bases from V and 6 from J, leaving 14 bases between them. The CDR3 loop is CASSSAWSADTQYF. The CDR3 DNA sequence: TGTGCCAGCAGTTCGGCCTGGAGCGCGGATACGCAGTATTTT.

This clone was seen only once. The CDR3 loop is CASSLGGNVYEQYF. The CDR3 coding sequence is TGTGCCAGCAGCTTAGGCGGGAACGTTTACGAGCAGTACTTC. The gene calls are TRBV7-8 and TRBJ2-7; D may be TRBD2 (6 bases). With 1 base removed from V and 4 bases from J, the gap between germline ends came to 11 bases. Germline-derived CDR1 and CDR2 are SGHVS and FQNEAQ. The CDR3 is made up of 14 amino acids.

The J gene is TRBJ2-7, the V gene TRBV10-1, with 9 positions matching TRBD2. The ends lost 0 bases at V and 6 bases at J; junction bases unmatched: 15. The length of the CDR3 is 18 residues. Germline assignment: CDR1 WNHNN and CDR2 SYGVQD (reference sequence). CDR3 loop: CASSESRGSGSLAAEQYF. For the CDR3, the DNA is TGCGCCAGCAGTGAGTCGCGGGGTAGCGGGAGCTTGGCGGCCGAGCAGTACTTC.

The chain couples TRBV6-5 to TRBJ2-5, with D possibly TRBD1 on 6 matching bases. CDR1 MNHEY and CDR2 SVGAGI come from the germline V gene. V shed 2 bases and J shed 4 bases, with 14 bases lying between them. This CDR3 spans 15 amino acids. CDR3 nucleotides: TGTGCCAGCAGTTACCTCCAGGGGCTAAGAGAGACCCAGTACTTC. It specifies CASSYLQGLRETQYF.

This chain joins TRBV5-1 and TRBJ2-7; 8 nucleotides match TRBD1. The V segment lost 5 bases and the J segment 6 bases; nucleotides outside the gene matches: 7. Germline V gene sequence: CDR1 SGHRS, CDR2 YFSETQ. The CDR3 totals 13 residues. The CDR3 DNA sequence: TGCGCCAGCAGGACAGGGGAGGCTCGCGAGCAGTACTTC. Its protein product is CASRTGEAREQYF.